This paragraph covers one T cell receptor beta chain sequence. This clone was found a few times. Which antigen it targets is not known. No per-base quality is available; no much larger clone lies one base away. The entire isolated RNA was reverse transcribed using the High Capacity cDNA Reverse Transcription Kit, and thus expressed TCRB transcripts were sequenced. Deep immunoSEQ sequencing was performed on naive, central memory and regulatory T cell samples, with an average of around 3.5 million total reads per sample. Sorted cells were lysed in RLT buffer and RNA was extracted with DNase-treated RNeasy Micro or Mini kits, depending on cell number. Each cell subset was processed separately to prevent cross-contamination, with patient and healthy donor samples processed together. TCRB sequences were amplified from cDNA with the immunoSEQ multiplex PCR, producing 87-bp fragments spanning the CDR3 region. Amplicons were sequenced on the Illumina HiSeq platform. The paper's processing steps were these. Synthetic template baselines were used to correct PCR bias computationally, reads within Hamming distance 2 were collapsed, and singletons that could not be merged were discarded. Reads were aligned to IMGT to assign V, D and J genes, CDR3 length, and insertions or deletions at six rearrangement sites. Clonotype counts were normalized to sorted cell number within each subset before computing true diversity and Gini coefficients with the tcR R package. Repertoire sharing was quantified using the overlap coefficient calculated on TCRB nucleotide sequences. Out-of-frame TCRB sequences from naive cells were analyzed as a proxy for the pre-selection repertoire. This is the immuneACCESS table as TCRdb keeps it, with only in-frame sequences that have V and J called. A part of the clones is gone; compared with another copy, unresolved V genes explain less than half, and the rest is unexplained. V and J calls and clone size come straight from that table; D and trimming were deduced from the DNA. The sample includes 250,000 to 350,000 clones, with around 15% observed a single time. About 0.015% of the sample belongs to the ten largest clones.

This sample is drawn from a study of beta chain features in type 1 diabetes (dated by TCRdb to 2017 to 2018). In terms of the full investigation: Mean age, gender distribution, total cell number and subset yield were not different between patients and healthy donors. In the study, recently diagnosed type 1 diabetes patients and matched healthy donors were compared on the TCRB repertoires of their sorted circulating CD4+ T cell subsets. A total of roughly 110 million sorted cells were examined across all samples, and the number of cells per subset was strongly correlated with RNA yield. Regulatory and stem cell-like memory subsets were obtained from only 8 patients and roughly 8 healthy donors, while naive and central memory subsets were obtained from all 28 donors.

Broader findings and caveats from the paper: At VDJ recombination sites, type 1 diabetes patients had fewer insertions and more deleted nucleotides, which implies abnormalities in thymic rearrangement. Type 1 diabetes patients showed a moderate but significant shortening of TCRB CDR3 length in all four CD4+ subsets. Only small numbers of individuals were included in the HLA sub-analyses, which left unresolved whether HLA type had any influence on TCRB rearrangement. PCR might favor shorter templates, but patient and control samples were amplified and corrected together, so any skew would affect both groups equally. Naive, central memory and regulatory TCRB repertoires appeared to be more similar among patients than among healthy donors. Because cDNA rather than genomic DNA was sequenced, highly expressing activated cells could have been over-represented, although no difference in activation and CD3 levels was found between groups.

From each donor, a single peripheral blood sample of about 100 mL on average was drawn into heparinised tubes. Naive, central memory, regulatory and stem cell-like memory CD4+ T cells were sorted on a BD FACSAria II using a panel including CD45RO, CCR7, CD25, CD127, CD95 and CD27. Every sorted population had a purity above 98%. PBMCs were isolated immediately by Lymphoprep density gradient centrifugation and stained directly without culture. So that batch effects would be minimized, each experiment stained and sorted samples in pairs, pairing one healthy donor with one patient. The material sequenced was naive CD4+ T cells from blood. The sample's cell subset or site label is to be understood as: true naive CD4+ T cells. This TCR was sampled from a young man with type 1 diabetes.

The DNA sequence is given as TGTGCCAGCAGTGAATATCCAGGGACAGGGAGAGCTTTCTTT. Its coded protein is CASSEYPGTGRAFF. The V and J segments used are TRBV25-1 and TRBJ1-1; the central 9 bases match TRBD1. The CDR3 runs 14 residues from the cysteine to the phenylalanine. Of all the DNA, just the CDR3 is kept, 42 bases in frame from base 1. Via the germline V gene, CDR1 is MGHDK and CDR2 SYGVNS. The junction shows trimming of 0 bases on V and 10 bases on J, and the gene matches do not reach 6 bases of it.